The 13 T cell receptor beta chains below all came from one sample that was sequenced in a study of T cell changes during pregnancy in multiple sclerosis. The protocol was immunoSEQ multiplex PCR, while the TCRdb copy is restricted to in-frame clones and leaves out a portion. The data contain tens of thousands of clones, 85% to 90% of them singletons. Material: peripheral blood, obtained after pregnancy. The origin of the receptors is a female donor in good health, enrolled as a control in a pregnancy study.

The chain has TRBV29-1 and TRBJ1-1; 9 bases fit TRBD1. Germline V gene sequence: CDR1 SQVTM, CDR2 ANQGSEA. The CDR3 spans 13 residues. J was trimmed by 4 bases and V by 5 bases; bases with no gene match: 5. CDR3 region: CSVSTGGLTEAFF. The DNA for the CDR3 is TGCAGCGTTTCGACAGGGGGGCTCACTGAAGCTTTCTTT.

This chain connects TRBV30 to TRBJ2-7; 10 positions match TRBD2. J gave up 4 bases and V 2 bases, and 8 bases lay outside the gene matches. CDR3 length: 15 residues. Germline CDR1 is GTSNPN and CDR2 is SVGIG (reference sequence). The CDR3 spells CAWSPRLAGRYEQYF. In DNA, the CDR3 is TGTGCCTGGAGTCCAAGACTAGCGGGCCGGTACGAGCAGTACTTC.

The chain joins TRBV6-1 to TRBJ2-1; 10 nucleotides align to TRBD1. J was trimmed by 7 bases and V by 5 bases; bases with no gene match: 8. Per the germline V gene, CDR1 is MNHNS and CDR2 is SASEGT. The CDR3 is 15 amino acids. CDR3 in amino acids: CASSPGTGVSNEQFF. As DNA, the CDR3 is TGTGCCAGCAGTCCCGGGACAGGGGTTTCGAATGAGCAGTTCTTC.

This chain connects TRBV6-5 to TRBJ1-5, with D possibly matching TRBD1 (5 bases). Between the trimmed V and J ends, which lost 8 bases and 5 bases, there was a span of 19 bases. Germline CDR1 is MNHEY and CDR2 is SVGAGI. The CDR3 runs 15 residues. The DNA for the CDR3 is TGTGCCAGCGGCCCGCTACTAGGGGAGGATCAGCCCCAGCATTTT. It yields the protein CASGPLLGEDQPQHF.

V usage is TRBV15 and J usage is TRBJ2-5, with 7 bases identical to TRBD1. The CDR3 covers 14 residues. V shed 1 base, J shed 1 base, and the junction held 0 bases outside the gene matches. Per germline, CDR1 LNHNV and CDR2 YYDKDF (reference sequence). CDR3 in amino acids: CATSRGDSQETQYF. In DNA, the CDR3 is TGTGCCACCAGCAGAGGGGACAGCCAAGAGACCCAGTACTTC. The full variable domain, its missing parts supplied by reference TRBV15 and TRBJ2-5, is DAMVIQNPRYQVTQFGKPVTLSCSQTLNHNVMYWYQQKSSQAPKLLFHYYDKDFNNEADTPDNFQSRRPNTSFCFLDIRSPGLGDTAMYLCATSRGDSQETQYFGPGTRLLVL.

The chain recombines TRBV7-9 with TRBJ2-1; 7 bases fit TRBD2. Trimming cost V 1 base and J 5 bases; bases outside gene matches: 2. Germline CDR1 reads SEHNR; CDR2 reads FQNEAQ (reference sequence). CDR3 size: 14 residues. The CDR3: CASSLGGSNNEQFF. CDR3 sequence (DNA): TGTGCCAGCAGCTTAGGCGGGAGTAACAATGAGCAGTTCTTC.

V is TRBV27 and J is TRBJ2-7; D call uncertain. The V gene's germline CDR1 is MNHEY and CDR2 SMNVEV (reference sequence). This CDR3 comprises 13 residues. V was pared by 8 bases and J by 0 bases, with 11 bases between. The CDR3 sequence is CASSQRSSYEQYF. As DNA, the CDR3 is TGTGCCAGCTCCCAGCGCTCCTCCTACGAGCAGTACTTC.

The chain couples TRBV5-6 to TRBJ1-5; weak D call: TRBD1 (5 bases). The germline V gene encodes CDR1 SGHDT and CDR2 YYEEEE. The CDR3 length is 15 residues. Trimming cost V 1 base and J 4 bases, with 12 bases left between them. CDR3 region: CASSLSGVRNQPQHF. CDR3 DNA sequence: TGTGCCAGCAGCTTGTCGGGGGTTAGAAATCAGCCCCAGCATTTT.

The chain carries TRBV30 and TRBJ1-5; TRBD1 might be the D (6 bases). Germline assignment: CDR1 GTSNPN and CDR2 SVGIG (reference sequence). V shed 2 bases and J shed 4 bases, with 9 bases lying between them. This CDR3 region has 13 residues. CDR3: CAWSQQGNQPQHF. The CDR3 DNA reads TGTGCCTGGAGTCAACAGGGAAATCAGCCCCAGCATTTT.

About this clone: At the DNA level, this CDR3 is encoded by other sequences in the same sample as well. This chain joins TRBV6-1 and TRBJ2-3; 14 bases match TRBD2. The J segment lost 4 bases and the V segment lost 4 bases, leaving 1 base of the junction unmatched. This CDR3 is built from 15 residues. CDR1 and CDR2 from the germline V gene are MNHNS and SASEGT. The CDR3 here is CASSGLAGGPDTQYF. The CDR3 coding sequence is TGTGCCAGCAGTGGACTAGCGGGGGGGCCAGATACGCAGTATTTT.

V is TRBV18 and J is TRBJ1-5, with D tentatively TRBD1 (6 bases). The V end was cut by 6 bases, the J end by 0 bases, with 18 bases between. CDR1 is KGHSH, CDR2 LQKENI, per germline. This CDR3 is 17 amino acids long. The CDR3: CASSPFDRSYSNQPQHF. The CDR3 coding sequence is TGTGCCAGCTCCCCCTTCGACAGGTCATATAGCAATCAGCCCCAGCATTTT.

This clone occurred a few times. The V call is TRBV18, the J call TRBJ1-5; 7 nucleotides agree with TRBD1. The germline V gene encodes CDR1 KGHSH and CDR2 LQKENI. This CDR3 has 16 residues. V lost 6 bases, J lost 4 bases, and 12 bases stayed unmatched. The CDR3 sequence: CASSQLPGTVNQPQHF. The CDR3 coding sequence is TGTGCCAGCTCCCAATTACCCGGGACAGTTAATCAGCCCCAGCATTTT.

This chain's CDR3 is CASSPNRGRARGYEQYF. For the CDR3, the DNA is TGTGCCAGCAGTCCAAACAGGGGCAGGGCCAGGGGGTACGAGCAGTACTTC. The gene calls are TRBV27 and TRBJ2-7; 7 nucleotides align to TRBD1. The germline V gene encodes CDR1 MNHEY and CDR2 SMNVEV (reference sequence). J lost 4 bases, V lost 5 bases, and 17 bases had no gene match. CDR3 length equals 17 residues.